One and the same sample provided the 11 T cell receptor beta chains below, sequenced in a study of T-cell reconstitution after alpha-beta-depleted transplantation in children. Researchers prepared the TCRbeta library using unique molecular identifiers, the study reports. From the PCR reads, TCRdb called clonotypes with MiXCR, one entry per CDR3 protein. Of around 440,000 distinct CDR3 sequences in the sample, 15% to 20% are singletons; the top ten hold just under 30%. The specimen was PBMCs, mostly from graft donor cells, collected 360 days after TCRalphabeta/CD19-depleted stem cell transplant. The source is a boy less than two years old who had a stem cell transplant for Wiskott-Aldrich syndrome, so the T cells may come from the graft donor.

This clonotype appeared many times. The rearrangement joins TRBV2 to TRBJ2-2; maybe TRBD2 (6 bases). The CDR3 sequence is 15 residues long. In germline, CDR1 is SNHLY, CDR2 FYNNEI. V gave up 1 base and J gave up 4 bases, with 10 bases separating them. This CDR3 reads CASSEVGGFTGELFF. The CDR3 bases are TGTGCCAGCAGTGAAGTTGGGGGGTTCACCGGGGAGCTGTTTTTT.

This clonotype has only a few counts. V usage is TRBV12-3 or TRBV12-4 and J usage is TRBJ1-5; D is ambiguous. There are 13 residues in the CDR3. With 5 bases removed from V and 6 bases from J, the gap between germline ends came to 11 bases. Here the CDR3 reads CASSRTVGQPQHF. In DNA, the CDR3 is TGTGCCAGCAGTAGAACAGTCGGTCAGCCCCAGCATTTT.

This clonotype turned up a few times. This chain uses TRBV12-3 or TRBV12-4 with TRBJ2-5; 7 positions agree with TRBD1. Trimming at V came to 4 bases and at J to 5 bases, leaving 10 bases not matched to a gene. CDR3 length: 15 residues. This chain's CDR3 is CASSSTTGIGETQYF. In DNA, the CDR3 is TGTGCCAGCAGTTCTACGACAGGGATTGGGGAGACCCAGTACTTC.

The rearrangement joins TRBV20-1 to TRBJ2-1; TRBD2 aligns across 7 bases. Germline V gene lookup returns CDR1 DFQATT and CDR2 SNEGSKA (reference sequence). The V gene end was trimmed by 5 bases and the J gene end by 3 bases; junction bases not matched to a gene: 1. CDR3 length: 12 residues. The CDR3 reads CSALADYNEQFF. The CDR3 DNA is TGCAGTGCTCTAGCGGACTACAATGAGCAGTTCTTC.

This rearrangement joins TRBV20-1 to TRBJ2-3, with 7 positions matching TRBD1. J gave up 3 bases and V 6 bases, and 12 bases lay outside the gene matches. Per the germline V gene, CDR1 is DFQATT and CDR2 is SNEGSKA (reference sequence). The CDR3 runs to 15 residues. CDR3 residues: CSATGDSPWTDTQYF. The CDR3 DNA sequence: TGCAGTGCCACTGGGGACAGCCCTTGGACAGATACGCAGTATTTT.

This chain's CDR3 is CASSLASGTAYF. CDR3 in DNA: TGTGCCAGCAGCTTAGCTAGCGGGACAGCGTACTTC. This chain connects TRBV7-8 to TRBJ2-7, with D tentatively TRBD2 (8 bases). The germline V and J ends were trimmed by 0 bases and 12 bases, with 12 bases remaining between them. The germline V gene has CDR1 SGHVS and CDR2 FQNEAQ. This CDR3 comprises 12 residues.

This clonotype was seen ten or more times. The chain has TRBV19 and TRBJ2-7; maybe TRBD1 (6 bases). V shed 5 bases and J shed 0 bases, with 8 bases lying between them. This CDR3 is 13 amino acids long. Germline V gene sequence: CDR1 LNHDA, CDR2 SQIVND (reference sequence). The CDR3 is CASSRTASYEQYF. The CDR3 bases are TGTGCCAGTAGTCGGACAGCCTCCTACGAGCAGTACTTC.

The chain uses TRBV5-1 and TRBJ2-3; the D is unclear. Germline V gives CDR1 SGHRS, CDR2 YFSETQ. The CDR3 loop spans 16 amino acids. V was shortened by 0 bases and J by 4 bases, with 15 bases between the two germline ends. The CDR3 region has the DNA TGCGCCAGCAGCTTGGCAGGCGGTAAGAATCCAGATACGCAGTATTTT. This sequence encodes CASSLAGGKNPDTQYF.

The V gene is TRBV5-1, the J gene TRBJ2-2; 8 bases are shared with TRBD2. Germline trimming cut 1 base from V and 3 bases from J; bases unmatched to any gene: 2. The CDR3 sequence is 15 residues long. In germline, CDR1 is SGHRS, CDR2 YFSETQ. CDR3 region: CASSLTSGYTGELFF. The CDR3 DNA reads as TGCGCCAGCAGCTTGACTAGCGGCTACACCGGGGAGCTGTTTTTT.

Written as DNA, the CDR3 is TGCGCCAGCAGCCAAGATCGGGGCAGGGGTAATGAAGCTTTCTTT. The encoded protein is CASSQDRGRGNEAFF. This chain links TRBV4-3 with TRBJ1-1; a weak D match, TRBD1 (6 bases). V lost 0 bases and J lost 7, with 15 bases in between. The length of the CDR3 is 15 residues. Per germline, CDR1 LGHNA and CDR2 YSLEER.

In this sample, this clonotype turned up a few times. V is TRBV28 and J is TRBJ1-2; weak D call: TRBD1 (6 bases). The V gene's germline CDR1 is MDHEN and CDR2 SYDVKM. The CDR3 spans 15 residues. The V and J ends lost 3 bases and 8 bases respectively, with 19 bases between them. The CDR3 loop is CASSFWDKKPTGYTF. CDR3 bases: TGTGCCAGCAGTTTCTGGGACAAGAAGCCCACGGGCTACACCTTC.